The rows below give T cell receptor beta chains drawn from one sample of a study of blood T cell repertoires in COVID-19. TCRdb keeps only in-frame clones here, not all; method: immunoSEQ multiplex PCR. The repertoire consists of about 130,000 clones, with about 83% occurring once and the leading ten covering 9.5% to 15%. The specimen was peripheral blood. These receptors all stem from a human donor in a cohort sampled during active COVID-19. The CDR3 runs from the conserved cysteine through the conserved F or W. Each record gives: clone size, J gene, D gene, V gene, CDR3 protein, CDR3 DNA. D genes are given only for firm matches. Size is omitted from some rows. Given values are once, few, many or a class for expanded clones.

.,TRBJ2-7,TRBD1,TRBV5-1,CASSRDRTNYEQYF,TGCGCCAGCAGCAGGGACAGGACAAACTACGAGCAGTACTTC
.,TRBJ2-1,.,TRBV5-8,CASSLGQLSSYNEQFF,TGTGCCAGCAGCTTGGGACAGCTGAGCTCCTACAATGAGCAGTTCTTC
once,TRBJ2-3,.,TRBV3-1/TRBV3-2,CASSFRDTQYF,TGTGCCAGCAGCTTTCGGGATACGCAGTATTTT
.,TRBJ2-5,.,TRBV5-8,CASSARFPGEETQYF,TGTGCCAGCAGCGCGCGATTTCCAGGTGAAGAGACCCAGTACTTC
.,TRBJ2-4,.,TRBV6-5,CASRGAGDIQYF,TGTGCCAGCAGGGGAGCCGGGGACATTCAGTACTTC
.,TRBJ1-1,.,TRBV30,CAWSYGGEAFF,TGTGCCTGGAGCTACGGAGGTGAAGCTTTCTTT
.,TRBJ2-7,TRBD1,TRBV4-1,CASSLVTGTAYEQYF,TGCGCCAGCAGCCTGGTGACAGGGACAGCCTACGAGCAGTACTTC
few,TRBJ2-5,TRBD2,TRBV12-3/TRBV12-4,CASSFGGGETQYF,TGTGCCAGCAGTTTCGGGGGGGGTGAGACCCAGTACTTC
.,TRBJ1-4,.,TRBV15,CATSRAAGSGFNEKLFF,TGTGCCACCAGCAGAGCGGCGGGCTCGGGTTTTAATGAAAAACTGTTTTTT
.,TRBJ1-1,.,TRBV19,CASSHQGGGNTEAFF,TGTGCCAGTAGTCATCAAGGGGGGGGGAACACTGAAGCTTTCTTT
.,TRBJ2-3,.,TRBV5-1,CASSLGQVLDTQYF,TGCGCCAGCAGCTTGGGCCAGGTCTTGGATACGCAGTATTTT
once,TRBJ1-3,TRBD1,TRBV5-1,CASSSRQGAGNTIYF,TGCGCCAGCAGCTCCAGACAGGGGGCTGGAAACACCATATATTTT
.,TRBJ1-1,.,TRBV15,CATSRDGGTVNTEAFF,TGTGCCACCAGCAGAGATGGCGGGACGGTGAACACTGAAGCTTTCTTT
.,TRBJ1-4,.,TRBV15,CATSRPAGGGVGLFF,TGTGCCACCAGCAGACCGGCGGGGGGGGGAGTTGGACTGTTTTTT
.,TRBJ2-7,.,TRBV6-5,CASGRGSRYEQYF,TGTGCCAGCGGAAGGGGCTCGAGATACGAGCAGTACTTC
few,TRBJ2-1,TRBD1,TRBV7-8,CASSLETGAGEQFF,TGTGCCAGCAGCTTGGAGACAGGGGCAGGCGAGCAGTTCTTC
.,TRBJ1-1,TRBD1,TRBV18,CASSRTGLMNTEAFF,TGTGCCAGCTCAAGGACAGGCCTCATGAACACTGAAGCTTTCTTT
.,TRBJ1-1,.,TRBV7-9,CASSLNKRVGTEAFF,TGTGCCAGCAGCTTAAATAAGAGGGTTGGTACTGAAGCTTTCTTT
.,TRBJ2-7,.,TRBV7-2,CASSLDRFSYEQYF,TGTGCCAGCAGCTTAGACAGATTCTCCTACGAGCAGTACTTC
.,TRBJ2-7,.,TRBV30,CAWSAQGTEQYF,TGTGCCTGGAGTGCTCAGGGGACCGAGCAGTACTTC
few,TRBJ1-4,.,TRBV7-8,CASSSPPSGDEKLFF,TGTGCCAGCAGCTCCCCTCCCTCAGGGGATGAAAAACTGTTTTTT
.,TRBJ2-1,TRBD2,TRBV4-1,CATKEGSGGRGEQFF,TGCGCCACGAAGGAGGGTAGCGGGGGAAGGGGTGAGCAGTTCTTC
.,TRBJ1-6,TRBD1,TRBV25-1,CASSEAGGISPLHF,TGTGCCAGCAGTGAGGCAGGGGGCATTTCACCCCTCCACTTT
.,TRBJ2-7,.,TRBV4-1,CASSHPTGRGASYEQYF,TGCGCCAGCAGCCATCCCACGGGCAGGGGCGCATCCTACGAGCAGTACTTC
few,TRBJ1-5,TRBD1,TRBV19,CASWTGHWGQPQHF,TGTGCCAGCTGGACAGGGCACTGGGGTCAGCCCCAGCATTTT
.,TRBJ2-3,TRBD2,TRBV3-1/TRBV3-2,CASSLSGTSGTDTQYF,TGTGCCAGCAGCCTTTCCGGGACTAGCGGAACAGATACGCAGTATTTT
.,TRBJ2-5,.,TRBV5-1,CASSRGQETQYF,TGCGCCAGCAGCAGGGGTCAAGAGACCCAGTACTTC
.,TRBJ2-6,TRBD1,TRBV28,CASRPTGSGANVLTF,TGTGCCAGCAGGCCGACAGGGTCTGGGGCCAACGTCCTGACTTTC
.,TRBJ1-2,TRBD1,TRBV5-4,CASSLDPGQGFGYTF,TGTGCCAGCAGCTTAGACCCGGGACAGGGATTCGGCTACACCTTC
once,TRBJ2-5,.,TRBV9,CASSVGGVQETQYF,TGTGCCAGCAGCGTAGGGGGGGTACAAGAGACCCAGTACTTC
.,TRBJ2-3,.,TRBV28,CASSFPLTGTSADTQYF,TGTGCCAGCAGTTTCCCTCTCACCGGGACATCGGCAGATACGCAGTATTTT
few,TRBJ1-5,.,TRBV4-1,CASSQTGMIQPQHF,TGCGCCAGCAGCCAAACGGGTATGATTCAGCCCCAGCATTTT
.,TRBJ1-4,.,TRBV19,CASSIDRLGDSNEKLFF,TGTGCCAGTAGTATAGATCGGCTGGGAGATTCAAATGAAAAACTGTTTTTT
.,TRBJ1-1,.,TRBV18,CASSQINRMNTEAFF,TGTGCCAGCTCCCAGATAAACAGAATGAACACTGAAGCTTTCTTT
.,TRBJ2-7,.,TRBV29-1,CSVTGDRYEQYF,TGCAGCGTTACGGGGGACCGATACGAGCAGTACTTC
.,TRBJ1-5,.,TRBV6-5,CASSYSSDSNQPQHF,TGTGCCAGCAGTTACTCCTCAGACTCCAATCAGCCCCAGCATTTT
.,TRBJ2-5,.,TRBV4-2,CASSQSTGQETQYF,TGTGCCAGCAGCCAGTCGACAGGCCAAGAGACCCAGTACTTC
.,TRBJ2-5,.,TRBV11-2,CASSLAGGTQGETQYF,TGTGCCAGCAGCTTAGCTGGCGGGACCCAAGGGGAGACCCAGTACTTC